This T cell receptor (beta chain) is drawn from a study of OX40 agonist ivuxolimab in advanced cancers. Overall study context: Patients' therapy was ivuxolimab, an antibody that acts as an agonist of OX40 (CD134). Those treated in dose escalation had hepatocellular carcinoma, melanoma, renal cell cancer or head and neck cancer. Study-level results: Still undetermined is the antigen specificity of the expanded peripheral T cells. Among T cells, CD8+ cells averaged more expanded clones than CD4+ cells.

Worth noting for this clone: What it binds is not known.

Per germline, CDR1 KGHSH and CDR2 LQKENI. The CDR3 covers 16 residues. Trimming removed 3 bases from V and 4 bases from J, with 18 bases in between. Clones were sequenced by immunoSEQ multiplex PCR, and TCRdb holds only the in-frame ones, with some missing. The table shows about 68,000 clones, with over 75% occurring only once. The receptor was derived from an adult with an advanced solid tumor such as melanoma, head and neck, liver or kidney cancer. The specimen was CD4+ or CD8+ T cells sorted from blood, collected in a trial of the OX40 agonist ivuxolimab. The genes are TRBV18 and TRBJ2-5; D remains unclear. CDR3: CASSPPSVGRRETQYF. The DNA of the CDR3 is TGTGCCAGCTCACCCCCGAGCGTGGGTCGAAGAGAGACCCAGTACTTC.